This TCR beta chain stems from a study of T cells in Graves' hyperthyroidism and ophthalmopathy. Study-level points and caveats: Ophthalmopathy prediction by the model preceded onset by a median 6.5 months. Patients with ophthalmopathy were separated from those with stable hyperthyroidism by a 13 V-J model.

The CDR3 is 17 residues long. V gave up 7 bases and J gave up 2 bases; unmatched junction bases: 11. Germline CDR1 reads SNHLY; CDR2 reads FYNNEI. RNA transcripts gave rise to amplified TCR beta CDR3 regions. When the TCR CDR3 underwent first-round RT-PCR, the HTBI primer set was used. TCRdb re-called the multiplex PCR reads with MiXCR, one entry per CDR3 protein. Here the sample spans roughly 630,000 distinct CDR3 sequences, about a sixth being singletons. This clonotype has ten or more counts. The antigen remains unidentified. The TCR originated in a woman in her 30s with Graves' hyperthyroidism. The chain uses TRBV2 and TRBJ2-7; 13 nucleotides align to TRBD2. Sequencing was carried out using blood. The CDR3 here is CASTSGLAGDQAYEQYF. The CDR3 nucleotides read TGTGCCAGCACGAGCGGACTAGCGGGAGATCAGGCCTACGAGCAGTACTTC. Filled out from reference TRBV2 and TRBJ2-7, the complete variable domain reads EPEVTQTPSHQVTQMGQEVILRCVPISNHLYFYWYRQILGQKVEFLVSFYNNEISEKSEIFDDQFSVERPDGSNFTLKIRSTKLEDSAMYFCASTSGLAGDQAYEQYFGPGTRLTVT.